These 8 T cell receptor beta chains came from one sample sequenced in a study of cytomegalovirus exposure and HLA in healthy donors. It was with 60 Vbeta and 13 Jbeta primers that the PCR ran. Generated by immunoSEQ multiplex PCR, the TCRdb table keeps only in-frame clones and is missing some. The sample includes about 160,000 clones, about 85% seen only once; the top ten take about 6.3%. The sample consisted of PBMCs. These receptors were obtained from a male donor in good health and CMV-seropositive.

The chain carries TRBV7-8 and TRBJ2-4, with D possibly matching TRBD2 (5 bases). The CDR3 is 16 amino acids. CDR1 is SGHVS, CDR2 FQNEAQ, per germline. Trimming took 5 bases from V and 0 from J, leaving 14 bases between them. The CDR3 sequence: CASSNKAELAKNIQYF. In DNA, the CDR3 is TGTGCCAGCAGCAACAAAGCGGAGCTAGCCAAAAACATTCAGTACTTC. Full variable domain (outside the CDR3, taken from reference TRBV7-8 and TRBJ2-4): GAGVSQSPRYKVAKRGQDVALRCDPISGHVSLFWYQQALGQGPEFLTYFQNEAQLDKSGLPSDRFFAERPEGSVSTLKIQRTQQEDSAVYLCASSNKAELAKNIQYFGAGTRLSVL.

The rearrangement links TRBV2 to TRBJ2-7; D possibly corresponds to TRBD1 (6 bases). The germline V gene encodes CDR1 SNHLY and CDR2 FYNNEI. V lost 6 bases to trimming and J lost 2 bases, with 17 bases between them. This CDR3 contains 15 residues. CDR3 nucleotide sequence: TGTGCCAGCAGGCCAGGGGAGTGGGGGACCTACGAGCAGTACTTC. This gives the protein CASRPGEWGTYEQYF.

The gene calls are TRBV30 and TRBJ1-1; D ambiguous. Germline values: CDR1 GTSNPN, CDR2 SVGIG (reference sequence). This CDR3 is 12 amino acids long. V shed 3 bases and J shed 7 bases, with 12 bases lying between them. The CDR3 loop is CAWRAQTSEAFF. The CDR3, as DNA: TGTGCCTGGAGGGCCCAGACAAGTGAAGCTTTCTTT.

The DNA for the CDR3 is TGTGCCAGCAGCGCAGGATCAGGGTCTAGCTCCTACGAGCAGTACTTC. Amino acids: CASSAGSGSSSYEQYF. The J gene is TRBJ2-7, the V gene TRBV27; perhaps TRBD1 as D (5 bases). Trimming took off 6 bases at V and 0 bases at J, with 18 bases between the two ends. This CDR3 contains 16 residues. CDR1 is MNHEY, CDR2 SMNVEV, per germline (reference sequence).

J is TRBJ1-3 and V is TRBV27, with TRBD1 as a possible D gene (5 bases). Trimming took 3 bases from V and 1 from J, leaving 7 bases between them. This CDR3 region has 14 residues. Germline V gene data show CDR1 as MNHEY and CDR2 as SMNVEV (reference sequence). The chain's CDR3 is CASSFRQSGNTIYF. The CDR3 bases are TGTGCCAGCAGTTTTCGACAGTCTGGAAACACCATATATTTT.

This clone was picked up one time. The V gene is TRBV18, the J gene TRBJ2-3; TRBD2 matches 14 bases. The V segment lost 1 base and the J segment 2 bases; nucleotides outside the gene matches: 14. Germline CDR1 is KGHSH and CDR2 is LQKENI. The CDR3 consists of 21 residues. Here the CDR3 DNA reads TGTGCCAGCTCACCACTACAAGGACTAGCGGGAGGAGAGTCATTCACAGATACGCAGTATTTT. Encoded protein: CASSPLQGLAGGESFTDTQYF.

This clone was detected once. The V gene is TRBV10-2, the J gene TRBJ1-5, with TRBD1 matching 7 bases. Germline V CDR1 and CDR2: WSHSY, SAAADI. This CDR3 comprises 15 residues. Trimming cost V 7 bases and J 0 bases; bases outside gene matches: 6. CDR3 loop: CASMDRRGSNQPQHF. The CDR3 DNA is TGCGCCAGCATGGACAGGCGGGGTAGCAATCAGCCCCAGCATTTT.

The CDR3 DNA reads TGTGCCAGCAGCCAGGACAGGGGCAGCTCCTACAATGAGCAGTTCTTC. It encodes CASSQDRGSSYNEQFF. V is TRBV14 and J is TRBJ2-1; TRBD1 matches at 9 bases. This CDR3 is built from 16 residues. Losses at the gene ends were 3 bases for V and 0 bases for J; bases not matched to a gene: 3. Germline V CDR1 and CDR2: SGHDN, FVKESK. Together with reference TRBV14 and TRBJ2-1, the CDR3 gives the full variable domain: EAGVTQFPSHSVIEKGQTVTLRCDPISGHDNLYWYRRVMGKEIKFLLHFVKESKQDESGMPNNRFLAERTGGTYSTLKVQPAELEDSGVYFCASSQDRGSSYNEQFFGPGTRLTVL.